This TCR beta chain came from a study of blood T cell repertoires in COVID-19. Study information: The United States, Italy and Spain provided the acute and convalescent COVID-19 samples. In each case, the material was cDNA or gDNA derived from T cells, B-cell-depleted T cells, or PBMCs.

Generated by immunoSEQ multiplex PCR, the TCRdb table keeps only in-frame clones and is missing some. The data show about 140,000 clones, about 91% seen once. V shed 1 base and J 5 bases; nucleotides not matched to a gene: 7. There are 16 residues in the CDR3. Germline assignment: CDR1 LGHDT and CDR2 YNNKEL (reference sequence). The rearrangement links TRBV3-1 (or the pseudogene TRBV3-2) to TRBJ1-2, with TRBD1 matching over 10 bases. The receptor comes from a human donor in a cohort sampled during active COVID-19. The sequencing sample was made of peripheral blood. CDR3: CASSQALRQGAYGYTF. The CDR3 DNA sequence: TGTGCCAGCAGCCAAGCCCTCCGACAGGGGGCTTATGGCTACACCTTC.